Listed here are 23 T cell receptor beta chains from one sample, sequenced in a study of blood T cell repertoires in COVID-19. Here immunoSEQ multiplex PCR was the method, and the copy in TCRdb shows in-frame clones only, minus some. The table records about 200,000 clones, around 91% of them present only once. Sequencing input: peripheral blood. The receptors were gathered from a woman aged 40 to 49 with acute or convalescent COVID-19.

The chain has TRBV19 and TRBJ2-2; 10 bases are a match to TRBD1. Germline V gene data show CDR1 as LNHDA and CDR2 as SQIVND (reference sequence). The V gene end was trimmed by 5 bases and the J gene end by 9 bases; junction bases not matched to a gene: 9. This CDR3 comprises 15 residues. In DNA form, the CDR3 reads TGTGCCAGTAGTCCTACGGGACAGGGGCGCCGGGAGCTGTTTTTT. Translating it yields CASSPTGQGRRELFF.

This clone occurred a few times. The chain carries TRBV29-1 and TRBJ1-4, with D perhaps matching TRBD1 (5 bases). This CDR3 contains 13 residues. Germline assignment: CDR1 SQVTM and CDR2 ANQGSEA. The V gene lost 7 bases and the J gene lost 6 bases, with 15 bases spanning the gap. CDR3 sequence: CSAKRDGHEKLFF. CDR3 bases: TGCAGCGCCAAGCGGGACGGCCATGAAAAACTGTTTTTT. The full variable domain, completed using reference TRBV29-1 and TRBJ1-4, is SAVISQKPSRDICQRGTSLTIQCQVDSQVTMMFWYRQQPGQSLTLIATANQGSEATYESGFVIDKFPISRPNLTFSTLTVSNMSPEDSSIYLCSAKRDGHEKLFFGSGTQLSVL.

The chain has TRBV7-2 and TRBJ2-3; 8 positions agree with TRBD1. Germline assignment: CDR1 SGHTA and CDR2 FQGNSA. J gave up 5 bases and V 5 bases, and 15 bases lay outside the gene matches. This CDR3 comprises 17 residues. DNA for the CDR3: TGTGCCAGCAGCCCGGCATTGAGCAGGGGGCAAAGAGATACGCAGTATTTT. It yields the protein CASSPALSRGQRDTQYF.

Points on this clone: At the DNA level, this CDR3 is encoded by other sequences in the same sample as well. V and J are TRBV24-1 and TRBJ2-2; the match to TRBD1 covers 9 bases. Germline lookup yields CDR1 KGHDR and CDR2 SFDVKD. Trimming cost V 0 bases and J 7 bases; bases outside gene matches: 5. The CDR3 is 16 amino acids. The CDR3 is CATSDLGDRVGGELFF. The DNA for the CDR3 is TGTGCCACCAGTGATTTGGGGGACAGGGTCGGCGGGGAGCTGTTTTTT.

The chain couples TRBV27 to TRBJ2-7; 12 bases match TRBD2. The CDR3 is made up of 15 amino acids. The V gene's germline CDR1 is MNHEY and CDR2 SMNVEV (reference sequence). Unmatched junction bases numbered 8, after V lost 6 bases and J lost 5 bases. The CDR3 reads CASRDLAGGRHEQYV. Written as DNA, the CDR3 is TGTGCCAGCAGGGATCTAGCGGGGGGGCGTCACGAGCAGTACGTC.

The chain employs TRBV7-7 and TRBJ1-4, with D unresolved. Trimming shortened V by 3 bases and J by 8 bases, and 19 bases separated the two germline ends. CDR1 SSHAT and CDR2 FNYEAQ come from the germline V gene (reference sequence). The CDR3 totals 16 residues. The CDR3 DNA follows: TGTGCCAGCAGCTTTACGAACTCCCAGAGCGGAGAAAAACTGTTTTTT. Its protein product is CASSFTNSQSGEKLFF.

V gene TRBV2 combines with J gene TRBJ1-5; 7 bases are shared with TRBD1. The CDR3 contains 15 residues. V lost 6 bases and J lost 7; bases outside the gene matches: 12. In germline, CDR1 is SNHLY, CDR2 FYNNEI. The CDR3 loop reads CASSANRDSKQPQHF. CDR3 bases: TGTGCCAGCAGCGCTAACCGGGACAGTAAACAGCCCCAGCATTTT.

The rearrangement joins TRBV4-1 to TRBJ2-4; 7 positions agree with TRBD2. The V gene end was trimmed by 3 bases and the J gene end by 0 bases; junction bases not matched to a gene: 5. Germline CDR1 and CDR2: MGHRA and YSYEKL. There are 16 residues in the CDR3. The CDR3 sequence is CASSHRAGLAKNIQYF. As DNA, the CDR3 is TGCGCCAGCAGCCACCGAGCGGGGCTAGCCAAAAACATTCAGTACTTC.

The rearrangement uses TRBV11-2 and TRBJ1-4; no firm D call. CDR1 is SGHAT, CDR2 FQNNGV, per germline. This CDR3 is built from 15 residues. Deletions cut 5 bases from V and 0 bases from J, with 10 bases between. CDR3 nucleotides: TGTGCCAGCAGCCACGGGGATGCAACTAATGAAAAACTGTTTTTT. It is translated as CASSHGDATNEKLFF.

The rearrangement joins TRBV19 to TRBJ1-1, with 12 bases identical to TRBD1. CDR1 LNHDA and CDR2 SQIVND come from the germline V gene (reference sequence). Germline trimming cut 8 bases from V and 4 bases from J; bases unmatched to any gene: 8. The CDR3 extends over 15 amino acids. Here the CDR3 DNA reads TGTGCCAGTGGGGACAGGGGGCGGGTTAGCACTGAAGCTTTCTTT. Amino acid sequence: CASGDRGRVSTEAFF. The whole variable domain, remainder taken from reference TRBV19 and TRBJ1-1, is DGGITQSPKYLFRKEGQNVTLSCEQNLNHDAMYWYRQDPGQGLRLIYYSQIVNDFQKGDIAEGYSVSREKKESFPLTVTSAQKNPTAFYLCASGDRGRVSTEAFFGQGTRLTVV.

J is TRBJ2-3 and V is TRBV2; the D gene is possibly TRBD2 (6 bases). The V and J ends lost 7 bases and 2 bases respectively, with 13 bases between them. Germline lookup yields CDR1 SNHLY and CDR2 FYNNEI. This CDR3 has 14 residues. This CDR3 reads CASKRVFNTDTQYF. The CDR3 DNA is TGTGCCAGCAAGCGGGTTTTTAACACAGATACGCAGTATTTT.

This clone showed up just a few times. The chain recombines TRBV30 with TRBJ1-1, with D possibly being TRBD1 (6 bases). CDR1 and CDR2 from the germline V gene are GTSNPN and SVGIG (reference sequence). Deletions cut 3 bases from V and 6 bases from J, with 14 bases between. The CDR3 extends over 13 amino acids. DNA of the CDR3: TGTGCCTGGAGCTCTCGATCAGGGGCTGAAGCTTTCTTT. Translated, it gives CAWSSRSGAEAFF.

V and J are TRBV25-1 and TRBJ1-3, with 7 bases identical to TRBD1. The CDR3 is made up of 17 amino acids. Looked up from germline, CDR1 is MGHDK and CDR2 is SYGVNS. V shed 5 bases, J shed 0 bases, and the junction held 10 bases outside the gene matches. CDR3 amino acids: CASSSPGTAVSGNTIYF. The CDR3 coding sequence is TGTGCCAGCAGTAGTCCCGGGACAGCAGTCTCTGGAAACACCATATATTTT.

This chain connects TRBV29-1 to TRBJ2-2; TRBD1 aligns across 10 bases. The germline gives CDR1 SQVTM, CDR2 ANQGSEA. The CDR3 runs 13 residues. J was trimmed by 7 bases and V by 4 bases; bases with no gene match: 3. This chain's CDR3 is CSVAGQGLGELFF. The CDR3 region has the DNA TGCAGCGTTGCGGGACAGGGGCTCGGGGAGCTGTTTTTT.

Regarding this clone: The junction differs from germline at one of its ends, possibly a read error. V usage is TRBV3-1 (or the pseudogene TRBV3-2) and J usage is TRBJ2-3; weak D call: TRBD2 (6 bases). The CDR3 spans 13 residues. Germline CDR1 is LGHDT and CDR2 is YNNKEL (reference sequence). CDR3 region: CAGSHPSGETQYF. CDR3 coding DNA: TGTGCCGGCAGCCACCCGTCGGGGGAAACGCAGTATTTT.

The J gene is TRBJ1-2, the V gene TRBV5-4; perhaps TRBD1 as D (5 bases). The CDR3 contains 15 residues. Deletions cut 0 bases from V and 7 bases from J, with 16 bases between. The germline V gene encodes CDR1 SGHNT and CDR2 YYREEE (reference sequence). The DNA of the CDR3 is TGTGCCAGCAGCTTGGGGGGCGCGATCAAAATTGGCTACACCTTC. Translating gives CASSLGGAIKIGYTF. Drawing the rest from reference TRBV5-4 and TRBJ1-2, the complete variable domain is ETGVTQSPTHLIKTRGQQVTLRCSSQSGHNTVSWYQQALGQGPQFIFQYYREEENGRGNFPPRFSGLQFPNYSSELNVNALELDDSALYLCASSLGGAIKIGYTFGSGTRLTVV.

V and J are TRBV20-1 and TRBJ1-4; D call uncertain. Germline values: CDR1 DFQATT, CDR2 SNEGSKA (reference sequence). The V end lost 3 bases, the J end lost 3 bases, and 11 bases lay between the germline ends. CDR3 length: 14 residues. CDR3 nucleotide sequence: TGCAGTGCTAGTTCTGCGGGTTCTAATGAAAAACTGTTTTTT. Translated: CSASSAGSNEKLFF.

This clone has a handful of counts. This chain links TRBV4-1 with TRBJ2-2, with 8 nucleotides matching TRBD1. The V segment lost 4 bases and the J segment 4 bases; nucleotides outside the gene matches: 5. The CDR3 length is 15 residues. Germline CDR1 reads MGHRA; CDR2 reads YSYEKL. Here the CDR3 reads CASSPWTGITGELFF. The CDR3, as DNA: TGCGCCAGCAGCCCCTGGACAGGGATCACCGGGGAGCTGTTTTTT.

This clone is a singleton in its sample. The chain recombines TRBV19 with TRBJ1-3; D is unresolved. Per the germline V gene, CDR1 is LNHDA and CDR2 is SQIVND (reference sequence). This CDR3 is 15 amino acids long. With 0 bases removed from V and 3 bases from J, the gap between germline ends came to 9 bases. The CDR3 region has the DNA TGTGCCAGTAGTATAGATCTGGCCATTGGAAACACCATATATTTT. Residues: CASSIDLAIGNTIYF. The whole variable domain, remainder taken from reference TRBV19 and TRBJ1-3, is DGGITQSPKYLFRKEGQNVTLSCEQNLNHDAMYWYRQDPGQGLRLIYYSQIVNDFQKGDIAEGYSVSREKKESFPLTVTSAQKNPTAFYLCASSIDLAIGNTIYFGEGSWLTVV.

The chain carries TRBV25-1 and TRBJ1-2; the match to TRBD1 covers 7 bases. Germline lookup yields CDR1 MGHDK and CDR2 SYGVNS. CDR3 length equals 14 residues. V was clipped by 4 bases and J by 2 bases; unmatched bases: 4. This CDR3 reads CASSGSGQNYGYTF. The CDR3 DNA reads as TGTGCCAGCAGTGGATCGGGACAGAACTATGGCTACACCTTC.

V is TRBV5-4 and J is TRBJ1-1, with 8 bases aligning to TRBD1. Per the germline V gene, CDR1 is SGHNT and CDR2 is YYREEE (reference sequence). The CDR3 has 15 residues. J lost 2 bases, V lost 4 bases, and 7 bases had no gene match. CDR3 region: CASSITGGLNTEAFF. The CDR3 region has the DNA TGTGCCAGCAGCATCACAGGGGGTCTAAACACTGAAGCTTTCTTT.

The DNA of the CDR3 is TGTGCCAGCAGCTTAGGGACAGTCCAAGAGACCCAGTACTTC. It specifies CASSLGTVQETQYF. This chain connects TRBV7-9 to TRBJ2-5, with D possibly matching TRBD1 (6 bases). V lost 1 base and J lost 1, with 7 bases in between. The CDR3 runs to 14 residues. Germline V gene lookup returns CDR1 SEHNR and CDR2 FQNEAQ (reference sequence).

CDR3 in DNA: TGTGCCAGTAGCAATGGACAGCTCCATCAGCCCCAGCATTTT. Its protein is CASSNGQLHQPQHF. The chain uses TRBV19 and TRBJ1-5, with D possibly matching TRBD1 (6 bases). CDR1 LNHDA and CDR2 SQIVND come from the germline V gene (reference sequence). The length of the CDR3 is 14 residues. Trimming took 6 bases from V and 5 from J, leaving 14 bases between them. The full variable domain, rest sourced from reference TRBV19 and TRBJ1-5, is DGGITQSPKYLFRKEGQNVTLSCEQNLNHDAMYWYRQDPGQGLRLIYYSQIVNDFQKGDIAEGYSVSREKKESFPLTVTSAQKNPTAFYLCASSNGQLHQPQHFGDGTRLSIL.